What follows is one T cell receptor beta chain and its context. The antigen it binds to is not known. No base quality values were provided; no much bigger clone lies one nucleotide off. The data originate from a study of blood T cell repertoires in COVID-19 (dated by TCRdb to 2018 to 2021). Regarding the study in general: Samples from collaborators originated in the United States, Italy and Spain and spanned both the acute and convalescent phases of COVID-19. The material from the prospective study consisted of cDNA or gDNA derived from T cells, B-cell-depleted T cells, or PBMCs. The dataset comprised deeply sampled blood TCRbeta repertoires from subjects exposed to, actively infected with, or recovered from COVID-19. The repertoires were made available in a free public database intended to serve as a resource for research on the immune response to SARS-CoV-2. Samples came from the ongoing ImmuneRACE study (first 160 participants) plus 1,254 subjects from 6 global collaborators. The sample metadata nearly always contained a de-identified subject ID, COVID-19 status, age in years and sex. Where HLA class I and class II types were available, the types were taken from metadata supplied by the sample provider, not from assay-based typing.

TCRbeta CDR3 regions were amplified from genomic DNA using the immunoSEQ Assay, a bias-controlled multiplex PCR. The original pipeline was this. The number of nucleated cells in each sample was estimated by amplification of reference gene primers within the assay. Sequence reads were collapsed and filtered to measure the absolute abundance of every unique TCRbeta CDR3 rearrangement. For each sample, productive Simpson clonality was calculated as the square root of Simpson's diversity index across productive rearrangements. The table was pulled from immuneACCESS by TCRdb, which kept in-frame rearrangements only. Such tables lose some clones; where checked, under half of the loss comes from unresolved V genes, and the rest has no known cause. V, J and clone size reflect that table, while D and trimming were determined from the DNA. The sample table lists roughly 400,000 clones, roughly 88% of them with a count of one. The ten biggest clones cover approximately 1.5% of the sample.

The germline V and J ends show losses of 4 bases and 4 bases respectively, and no gene match explains 5 bases of the junction. Taken from the germline V gene (reference sequence), the CDR1 and CDR2 loops are SGHKS and YYEKEE. From its cysteine to its phenylalanine, the CDR3 spans 14 amino acids. The retained sequence is limited to the CDR3, 42 bases, with the frame set at the first base. The research as a whole found: The quantity of clinical and demographic metadata differed by source and by participant and was supplied without curation.

In the prospective study, participants were roughly 18 to 100 years old, resided in 25 or so geographic areas of the United States, and were enrolled through a virtual design. In the prospective study, participants were assigned to cohorts based on the clinical history participants reported in a screening survey and a study questionnaire. A participant counted as exposed if, within 2 weeks of entering the study, that participant had been in contact with someone who had a PCR-confirmed or clinician-diagnosed COVID-19 case. In the prospective study, whole blood, serum and a nasopharyngeal or oropharyngeal swab were collected from each participant by mobile phlebotomists. Over a roughly two-month period, participants in the prospective study had the option of providing additional blood draws and questionnaires. Before DNA extraction, blood samples from the prospective study were shipped at room temperature or frozen.

The sequence was obtained from a woman between 18 and 29 years old who had been exposed to COVID-19. The chain is made from TRBV5-5 and TRBJ2-5; 9 bases in the middle match TRBD1. Input material: PBMCs or T cells enriched from blood (not recorded which). The CDR3 corresponds to CASSGTGWGETQYF. The DNA sequence is TGTGCCAGCAGCGGGACAGGGTGGGGAGAGACCCAGTACTTC.